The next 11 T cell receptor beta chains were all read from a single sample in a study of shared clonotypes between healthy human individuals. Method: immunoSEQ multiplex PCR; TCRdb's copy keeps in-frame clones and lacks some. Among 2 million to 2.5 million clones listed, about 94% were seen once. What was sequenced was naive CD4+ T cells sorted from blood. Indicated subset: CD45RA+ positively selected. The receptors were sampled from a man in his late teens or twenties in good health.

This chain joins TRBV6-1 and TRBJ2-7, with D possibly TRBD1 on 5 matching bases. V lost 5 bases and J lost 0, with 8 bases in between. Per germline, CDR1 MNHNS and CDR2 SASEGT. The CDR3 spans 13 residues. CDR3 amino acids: CASSTDSSYEQYF. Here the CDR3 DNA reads TGTGCCAGCAGTACCGACAGCTCCTACGAGCAGTACTTC.

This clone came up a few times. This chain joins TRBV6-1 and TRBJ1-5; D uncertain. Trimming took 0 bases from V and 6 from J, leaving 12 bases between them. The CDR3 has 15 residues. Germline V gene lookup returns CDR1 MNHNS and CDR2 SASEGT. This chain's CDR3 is CASSEASLPSQPQHF. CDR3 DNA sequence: TGTGCCAGCAGTGAAGCGAGTTTGCCGAGTCAGCCCCAGCATTTT.

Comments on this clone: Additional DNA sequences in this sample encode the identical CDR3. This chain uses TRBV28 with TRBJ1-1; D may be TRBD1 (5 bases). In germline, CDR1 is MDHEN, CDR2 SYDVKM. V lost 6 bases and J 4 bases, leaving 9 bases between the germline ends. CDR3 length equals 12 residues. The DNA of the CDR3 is TGTGCCAGCAGGACTGGGGGCACTGAAGCTTTCTTT. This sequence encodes CASRTGGTEAFF. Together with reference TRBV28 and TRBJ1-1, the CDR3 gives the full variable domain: DVKVTQSSRYLVKRTGEKVFLECVQDMDHENMFWYRQDPGLGLRLIYFSYDVKMKEKGDIPEGYSVSREKKERFSLILESASTNQTSMYLCASRTGGTEAFFGQGTRLTVV.

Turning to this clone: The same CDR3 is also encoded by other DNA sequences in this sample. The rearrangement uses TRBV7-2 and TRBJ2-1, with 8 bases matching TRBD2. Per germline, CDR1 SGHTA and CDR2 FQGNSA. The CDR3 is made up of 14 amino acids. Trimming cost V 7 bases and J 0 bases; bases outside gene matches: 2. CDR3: CASKRGGSYNEQFF. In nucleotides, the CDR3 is TGTGCCAGCAAACGGGGGGGCTCCTACAATGAGCAGTTCTTC. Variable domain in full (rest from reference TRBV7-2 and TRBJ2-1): GAGVSQSPSNKVTEKGKDVELRCDPISGHTALYWYRQSLGQGLEFLIYFQGNSAPDKSGLPSDRFSAERTGGSVSTLTIQRTQQEDSAVYLCASKRGGSYNEQFFGPGTRLTVL.

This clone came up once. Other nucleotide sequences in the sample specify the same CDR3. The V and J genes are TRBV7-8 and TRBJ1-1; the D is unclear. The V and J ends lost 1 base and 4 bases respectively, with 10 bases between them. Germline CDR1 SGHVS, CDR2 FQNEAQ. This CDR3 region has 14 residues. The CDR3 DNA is TGTGCCAGCAGCTTAGGGACGGGGAGCACTGAAGCTTTCTTT. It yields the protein CASSLGTGSTEAFF.

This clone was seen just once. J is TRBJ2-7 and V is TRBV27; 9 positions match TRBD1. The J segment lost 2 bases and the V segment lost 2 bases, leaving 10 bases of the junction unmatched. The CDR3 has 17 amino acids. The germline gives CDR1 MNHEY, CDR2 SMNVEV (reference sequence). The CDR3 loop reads CASSLRLGTGYAYEQYF. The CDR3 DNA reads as TGTGCCAGCAGTTTAAGACTTGGGACAGGGTACGCCTACGAGCAGTACTTC.

The CDR3 coding sequence is TGTGCCAGCTCACTGGGACTAGCGGGAGGGCCGGGCTACGAGCAGTACTTC. This codes for CASSLGLAGGPGYEQYF. The chain uses TRBV18 and TRBJ2-7; TRBD2 aligns across 16 bases. The CDR3 is 17 residues long. The ends lost 4 bases at V and 3 bases at J; junction bases unmatched: 6. Per the germline V gene, CDR1 is KGHSH and CDR2 is LQKENI.

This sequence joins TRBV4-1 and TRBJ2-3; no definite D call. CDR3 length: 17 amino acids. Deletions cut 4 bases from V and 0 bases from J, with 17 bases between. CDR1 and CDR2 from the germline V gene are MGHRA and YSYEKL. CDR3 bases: TGCGCCAGCAGCCTCGGTTTCTCAGAACTAAGCACAGATACGCAGTATTTT. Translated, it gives CASSLGFSELSTDTQYF.

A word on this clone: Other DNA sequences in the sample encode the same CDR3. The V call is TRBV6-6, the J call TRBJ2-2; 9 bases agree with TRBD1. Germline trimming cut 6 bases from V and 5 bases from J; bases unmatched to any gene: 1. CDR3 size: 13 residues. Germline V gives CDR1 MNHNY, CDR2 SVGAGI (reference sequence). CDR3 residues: CASRDRGTGELFF. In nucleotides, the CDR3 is TGTGCCAGCAGGGACAGGGGAACCGGGGAGCTGTTTTTT.

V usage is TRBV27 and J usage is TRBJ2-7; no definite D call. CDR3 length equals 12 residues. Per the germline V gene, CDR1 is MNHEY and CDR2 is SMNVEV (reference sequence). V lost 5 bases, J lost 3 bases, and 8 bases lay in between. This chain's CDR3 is CASSARGYEQYF. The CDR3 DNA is TGTGCCAGCAGTGCCCGAGGCTACGAGCAGTACTTC.

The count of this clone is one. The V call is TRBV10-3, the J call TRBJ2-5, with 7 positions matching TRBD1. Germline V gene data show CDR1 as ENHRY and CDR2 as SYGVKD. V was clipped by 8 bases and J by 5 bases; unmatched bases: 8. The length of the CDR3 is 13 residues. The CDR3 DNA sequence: TGTGCCATCTCGGACAGGACGACGGAGACCCAGTACTTC. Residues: CAISDRTTETQYF.